This TCR beta chain was sequenced in a study of blood T cell repertoires in COVID-19. Study-level background: Sources were T cells, B-cell-depleted T cells, or PBMCs; the material itself was cDNA or gDNA.

Losses at the gene ends were 6 bases for V and 5 bases for J; bases not matched to a gene: 4. The CDR3 consists of 13 residues. Recruited during active infection, patients (from Seattle) were subsequently followed longitudinally. Using immunoSEQ multiplex PCR, the repertoire was profiled, and TCRdb retains in-frame clones only, with some absent. The table has roughly 200,000 clones, approximately 80% seen once. This sequence was found in a woman in her thirties or forties with COVID-19, enrolled during active disease. V gene TRBV12-3 or TRBV12-4 combines with J gene TRBJ1-3; 7 nucleotides agree with TRBD1. Sequences were obtained from peripheral blood. CDR3 DNA: TGTGCCAGCAGACAGGGGAACCGAAACACCATATATTTT. Protein sequence: CASRQGNRNTIYF.